A selection of T cell receptor beta chains follows, all from one sample in a study of cytomegalovirus exposure and HLA in healthy donors. Profiling relied on immunoSEQ multiplex PCR, and the TCRdb table lists in-frame clones only, not all of them. The profile shows 150,000 to 200,000 clones, 86% of them singletons. Sequencing was done on a sample of PBMCs. All receptors derive from a woman younger than 35 in good health and CMV-seronegative. Both conserved end residues are part of each CDR3. The D gene is left open where the match is weak. The size entry is marked missing in some rows and otherwise reads once, few, many or a size class.

NA | TRBJ2-7 | TRBV5-4 | TRBD2 | TGTGCCAGCAGCTTGGATGTGCTAGCGGGAGACTCCACATCCAGCGAGCAGTACTTC | CASSLDVLAGDSTSSEQYF
NA | TRBJ1-1 | TRBV7-9 | NA | TGTGCCAGCTCCAGCGGTGGGAGCGGCCCGAACACTGAAGCTTTCTTT | CASSSGGSGPNTEAFF
NA | TRBJ1-3 | TRBV15 | NA | TGTGCCACCAGCAGAGATTCTTCGGGGGGAAACACCATATATTTT | CATSRDSSGGNTIYF
NA | TRBJ1-2 | TRBV5-1 | NA | TGCGCCAGCACCTCTGAAGGGGGGGCGCGGGGCTACACCTTC | CASTSEGGARGYTF
NA | TRBJ2-7 | TRBV7-2 | NA | TGTGCCAGCAGCTTCGACAGGACCTACGAGCAGTACTTC | CASSFDRTYEQYF
NA | TRBJ2-3 | TRBV27 | NA | TGTGCCAGCAGTTTAGACCCCAGGGTCACACACACAGATACGCAGTATTTT | CASSLDPRVTHTDTQYF
NA | TRBJ2-5 | TRBV11-2 | NA | TGTGCCAGCAGCTTAACCGGTAGACAGTACCAAGAGACCCAGTACTTC | CASSLTGRQYQETQYF
NA | TRBJ1-2 | TRBV6-5 | NA | TGTGCCAGCAGTTATCGGGGTAGTGGCTACACCTTC | CASSYRGSGYTF
NA | TRBJ2-5 | TRBV5-6 | NA | TGTGCCAGCAGCTTCCGGCGCGGTAGGGAGACCCAGTACTTC | CASSFRRGRETQYF
NA | TRBJ2-3 | TRBV30 | TRBD2 | TGTGCCTGGAGTGTTTTCGGGGGGATGGATACGCAGTATTTT | CAWSVFGGMDTQYF
NA | TRBJ2-2 | TRBV6-1 | TRBD2 | TGTGCCAGCGGGGACTATTCGGGCGGGGAGCTGTTTTTT | CASGDYSGGELFF
NA | TRBJ1-1 | TRBV2 | TRBD1 | TGTGCCAGCAGTGAGACAGGGGTGGGGAACACTGAAGCTTTCTTT | CASSETGVGNTEAFF
NA | TRBJ1-5 | TRBV9 | NA | TGTGCCAGCAGCGTAGAAGCGGGGAATCAGCCCCAGCATTTT | CASSVEAGNQPQHF
NA | TRBJ1-3 | TRBV4-2 | NA | TGTGCCAGCAGCCAAGCGGTATCCGGAAACACCATATATTTT | CASSQAVSGNTIYF
NA | TRBJ1-2 | TRBV9 | NA | TGTGCCAGCAGCCCCCGGGACAACCCTTTTGGCTACACCTTC | CASSPRDNPFGYTF
NA | TRBJ1-5 | TRBV7-6 | NA | TGTGCCAGCAGTCAGGGGTTCAATCAGCCCCAGCATTTT | CASSQGFNQPQHF
few | TRBJ1-4 | TRBV6-1 | NA | TGTGCCAGCAGCTCATTGGGGCCAACTAATGAAAAACTGTTTTTT | CASSSLGPTNEKLFF
few | TRBJ1-5 | TRBV5-8 | TRBD1 | TGTGCCAGCAGCGAGAGGACAGGGCCGGGGGGTCAGCCCCAGCATTTT | CASSERTGPGGQPQHF
NA | TRBJ1-4 | TRBV19 | NA | TGTGCCAGTACGGGCAGGGGCGGCACTAATGAAAAACTGTTTTTT | CASTGRGGTNEKLFF
NA | TRBJ2-1 | TRBV7-9 | TRBD2 | TGTGCCAGCAGCTTAGCCCTCTTTAGCGGGAGGGCCCGGAACAATGAGCAGTTCTTC | CASSLALFSGRARNNEQFF
NA | TRBJ1-1 | TRBV5-1 | TRBD1 | TGCGCCAGCAGCTTGGCCCAGACAGGGACCGAAGCTTTCTTT | CASSLAQTGTEAFF
NA | TRBJ2-7 | TRBV30 | NA | TGTGCCTGGAGCGGAAACCAGGGGCTAGGTATGGAGCAGTACTTC | CAWSGNQGLGMEQYF
few | TRBJ1-6 | TRBV30 | TRBD1 | TGTGCCTGGAGGGGACAGGTGGGGATACCCCTCCACTTT | CAWRGQVGIPLHF
NA | TRBJ1-1 | TRBV5-1 | TRBD1 | TGCGCCAGCAGCCCGCGGGACAGTCCAATGAACACTGAAGCTTTCTTT | CASSPRDSPMNTEAFF
NA | TRBJ1-1 | TRBV5-1 | TRBD1 | TGCGCCAGCAGACCAGGGGGGCTTACGATAACGAACACTGAAGCTTTCTTT | CASRPGGLTITNTEAFF
NA | TRBJ2-1 | TRBV4-2 | TRBD1 | TGTGCCAGCAGCCCCCCAACGGGACAGGGGATTAATGAGCAGTTCTTC | CASSPPTGQGINEQFF
NA | TRBJ1-1 | TRBV7-2 | NA | TGTGCCAGCAGCTTTGGACAGCGTAACACTGAAGCTTTCTTT | CASSFGQRNTEAFF
NA | TRBJ1-5 | TRBV7-3 | TRBD1 | TGTGCCAGCAGCTACGACAGGGATCAGCCCCAGCATTTT | CASSYDRDQPQHF
NA | TRBJ1-5 | TRBV4-2 | NA | TGTGCCAGCAGCCAAGACGGATGGGGGGGCACTCAGCCCCAGCATTTT | CASSQDGWGGTQPQHF
NA | TRBJ2-7 | TRBV10-1 | TRBD2 | TGCGCCAGCAACCACCGGGACTACTCCTACGAGCAGTACTTC | CASNHRDYSYEQYF
NA | TRBJ1-6 | TRBV7-3 | TRBD1 | TGTGCCAGCAGCCCGGACAGGGTTGGGTCACCCCTCCACTTT | CASSPDRVGSPLHF
NA | TRBJ2-3 | TRBV5-1 | NA | TGCGCCAGCAGCCAAGGGGGGGGCACAGATACGCAGTATTTT | CASSQGGGTDTQYF
once | TRBJ2-4 | TRBV7-9 | TRBD2 | TGTGCCAGCAGCCTAGGCGGGACTGGCGGGGGAAACATTCAGTACTTC | CASSLGGTGGGNIQYF
NA | TRBJ2-1 | TRBV5-6 | TRBD2 | TGTGCCAGCAGCCCGCGGGCTAGCGGGAGGAATGAGCAGTTCTTC | CASSPRASGRNEQFF
NA | TRBJ2-3 | TRBV28 | NA | TGTGCCAGCAGGGGGGGTCTAAGCACAGATACGCAGTATTTT | CASRGGLSTDTQYF
NA | TRBJ2-1 | TRBV25-1 | NA | TGTGCCAGCAAGGAGGGGCCCTCCTACAATGAGCAGTTCTTC | CASKEGPSYNEQFF
NA | TRBJ1-1 | TRBV11-2 | TRBD1 | TGTGCCAGCAGCCAATTCGGACAGGGGGAAGCTTTCTTT | CASSQFGQGEAFF
NA | TRBJ2-5 | TRBV10-3 | TRBD2 | TGTGCCATCAGTGAATCAGGTGCGGGAGTTCCGTGGGAGACCCAGTACTTC | CAISESGAGVPWETQYF
NA | TRBJ2-7 | TRBV6-1 | NA | TGTGCCAGCAGTGAAAGCTTTGGACAGACCTTCGCCTACGAGCAGTACTTC | CASSESFGQTFAYEQYF
few | TRBJ2-3 | TRBV6-1 | TRBD1 | TGTGCCAGCAGTGCGACAGGGGAGGCAGATACGCAGTATTTT | CASSATGEADTQYF
NA | TRBJ2-3 | TRBV18 | NA | TGTGCCAGCTCACGCTCCGCAGGGTATGGCACAGATACGCAGTATTTT | CASSRSAGYGTDTQYF
NA | TRBJ2-2 | TRBV11-2 | NA | TGTGCCAGCAGCCCCGAGACCGGGGAGCTGTTTTTT | CASSPETGELFF
NA | TRBJ2-6 | TRBV5-1 | NA | TGCGCCAGCAGCTTGAGTCTGATGGGGGGGCTAGGCTCTGGGGCCAACGTCCTGACTTTC | CASSLSLMGGLGSGANVLTF
NA | TRBJ1-1 | TRBV19 | TRBD1 | TGTGCCACCGAAGGTAGGGGACAGACGAACACTGAAGCTTTCTTT | CATEGRGQTNTEAFF
NA | TRBJ2-3 | TRBV9 | TRBD2 | TGTGCCAGCAGCGTGACGACTAGCGTAGATACGCAGTATTTT | CASSVTTSVDTQYF
NA | TRBJ1-1 | TRBV27 | NA | TGTGCCAGCAGTTACACCAAGAACACTGAAGCTTTCTTT | CASSYTKNTEAFF
once | TRBJ2-5 | TRBV11-2 | NA | TGTGCCAGCAGCTTAAGCTCGTGGGACTTGCAAGAGACCCAGTACTTC | CASSLSSWDLQETQYF
NA | TRBJ1-2 | TRBV7-6 | TRBD1 | TGTGCCAGCAGCTCCGCGCAGGGGGCGGATGGCTACACCTTC | CASSSAQGADGYTF
NA | TRBJ1-5 | TRBV7-8 | TRBD1 | TGTGCCAGCAGCTTAGCACAGGGGGCCTCTAGCAATCAGCCCCAGCATTTT | CASSLAQGASSNQPQHF
NA | TRBJ1-1 | TRBV11-2 | TRBD1 | TGTGCCAGCAGCTTGCGAGGGACAGGGAGAGGGGACACTGAAGCTTTCTTT | CASSLRGTGRGDTEAFF
NA | TRBJ1-1 | TRBV29-1 | NA | TGCAGCGTCGACCGGCGGGTGGCGGACACTGAAGCTTTCTTT | CSVDRRVADTEAFF
NA | TRBJ2-3 | TRBV7-3 | TRBD2 | TGTGCCAGCAGCTCGGGACTACCAAACACAGATACGCAGTATTTT | CASSSGLPNTDTQYF
NA | TRBJ2-7 | TRBV27 | NA | TGTGCCAGCAGCACCGGCTCCTACGAGCAGTACTTC | CASSTGSYEQYF
NA | TRBJ2-3 | TRBV4-1 | TRBD2 | TGCGCCAGCAGCCAGGACGCAGAACTAGCGGGACTTCCCAACCCCACGCAGTATTTT | CASSQDAELAGLPNPTQYF
NA | TRBJ2-5 | TRBV18 | NA | TGTGCCAGCTCACCAAGACTAGACCAAGAGACCCAGTACTTC | CASSPRLDQETQYF